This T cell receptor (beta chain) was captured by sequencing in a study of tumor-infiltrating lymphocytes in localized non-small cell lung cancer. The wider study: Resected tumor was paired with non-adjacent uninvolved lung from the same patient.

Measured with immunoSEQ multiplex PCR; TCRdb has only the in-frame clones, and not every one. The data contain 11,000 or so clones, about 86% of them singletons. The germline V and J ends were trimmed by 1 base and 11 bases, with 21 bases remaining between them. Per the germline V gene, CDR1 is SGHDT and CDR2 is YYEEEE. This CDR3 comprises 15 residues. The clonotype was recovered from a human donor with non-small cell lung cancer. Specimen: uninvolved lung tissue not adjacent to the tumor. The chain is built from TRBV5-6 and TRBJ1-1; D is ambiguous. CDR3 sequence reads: CASSLLDPKRSEAFF. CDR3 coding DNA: TGTGCCAGCAGCTTGTTGGACCCGAAAAGGTCGGAGGCTTTCTTT.